Listed here are 16 T cell receptor beta chains from one sample, sequenced in a study of T-cell memory formation after mild COVID-19. TCRdb used MiXCR to reprocess the 5' RACE reads, holding one entry per CDR3 protein. The top ten clones hold around 21% of a sample with 250,000 to 350,000 distinct CDR3 sequences, 19% of them seen once. The source material was PBMCs or a T cell subset sorted from them (not recorded which). The receptors here all came from a man between 18 and 29 years old who had mild COVID-19 (a few samples of this study predate the infection). Cell type and time point are not known.

In this sample, this clonotype turned up many times. The chain joins TRBV7-7 to TRBJ2-2; D is unresolved. V was shortened by 5 bases and J by 6 bases, with 7 bases between the two germline ends. Per the germline V gene, CDR1 is SSHAT and CDR2 is FNYEAQ (reference sequence). The CDR3 consists of 12 residues. The CDR3 here is CASSLRAGELFF. As DNA, the CDR3 is TGTGCCAGCAGCCTACGAGCCGGGGAGCTGTTTTTT.

The chain employs TRBV9 and TRBJ2-1, with a weak D call TRBD2 (6 bases). In germline, CDR1 is SGDLS, CDR2 YYNGEE. The CDR3 runs 17 residues. Trimming stripped 0 bases from V and 7 bases from J, with 20 bases between. CDR3 sequence reads: CASSVAPPGTEGNEQFF. CDR3 DNA sequence: TGTGCCAGCAGCGTAGCTCCCCCAGGGACGGAGGGGAATGAGCAGTTCTTC.

The genes are TRBV20-1 and TRBJ2-7, with 7 positions matching TRBD2. Per the germline V gene, CDR1 is DFQATT and CDR2 is SNEGSKA (reference sequence). The CDR3 is 13 amino acids. The CDR3 protein is CRRQGLSSYEQYV. CDR3 DNA: TGCAGACGTCAGGGACTAAGCTCCTACGAGCAGTACGTC.

This clonotype was found a few times. The V call is TRBV9, the J call TRBJ2-3; D call uncertain. CDR1 SGDLS and CDR2 YYNGEE come from the germline V gene. The CDR3 covers 14 residues. Trimming removed 0 bases at V and 5 bases at J, with 10 bases between. The CDR3 protein is CASSVASSRDTQYF. CDR3 nucleotides: TGTGCCAGCAGCGTAGCGTCTTCGAGAGATACGCAGTATTTT.

This clonotype came up a few times. The V and J genes are TRBV4-2 and TRBJ2-1; the D gene could be TRBD1 or TRBD2 (6 bases each). V was trimmed by 0 bases and J by 2 bases, leaving 11 bases between them. Germline-derived CDR1 and CDR2 are LGHNA and YNFKEQ. CDR3 length equals 16 residues. The CDR3 bases are TGTGCCAGCAGCCAAGATCCGGGGGCGGCCTACAATGAGCAGTTCTTC. Its protein product is CASSQDPGAAYNEQFF.

The chain joins TRBV11-2 to TRBJ2-1; 9 nucleotides line up with TRBD2. The CDR3 contains 15 residues. V dropped 4 bases and J dropped 2; count of bases not matched to a gene: 3. The V gene's germline CDR1 is SGHAT and CDR2 FQNNGV. This CDR3 reads CASSSIAGAYNEQFF. The CDR3 nucleotides read TGTGCCAGCAGCTCGATAGCGGGGGCCTACAATGAGCAGTTCTTC.

A few counts support this clonotype. The V and J genes are TRBV19 and TRBJ1-1; TRBD1 might be the D (5 bases). Per germline, CDR1 LNHDA and CDR2 SQIVND (reference sequence). With 9 bases removed from V and 1 base from J, the gap between germline ends came to 15 bases. The CDR3 has 14 amino acids. CDR3 nucleotides: TGTGCCAGCAGGGATGGACCGACGAACACTGAAGCTTTCTTT. Translated, it gives CASRDGPTNTEAFF.

This clonotype appeared a few times. V usage is TRBV29-1 and J usage is TRBJ2-5; 15 positions match TRBD2. V shed 3 bases, J shed 5 bases, and the junction held 1 base outside the gene matches. This CDR3 has 14 residues. Germline V gene data show CDR1 as SQVTM and CDR2 as ANQGSEA. CDR3 in amino acids: CSVEGTSGGETQYF. In DNA, the CDR3 is TGCAGCGTTGAGGGGACTAGCGGGGGGGAGACCCAGTACTTC.

V is TRBV25-1 and J is TRBJ2-3; no clear D. V was shortened by 4 bases and J by 2 bases, with 7 bases between the two germline ends. This CDR3 spans 13 amino acids. The germline V gene has CDR1 MGHDK and CDR2 SYGVNS. The DNA of the CDR3 is TGTGCCAGCAGTGCTAACCCCACAGATACGCAGTATTTT. Its protein is CASSANPTDTQYF. Using reference TRBV25-1 and TRBJ2-3 for the parts outside the CDR3, the full variable domain is EADIYQTPRYLVIGTGKKITLECSQTMGHDKMYWYQQDPGMELHLIHYSYGVNSTEKGDLSSESTVSRIRTEHFPLTLESARPSHTSQYLCASSANPTDTQYFGPGTRLTVL.

This chain's CDR3 is CASSPGQGFYNEQFF. The CDR3 DNA reads TGTGCCAGCAGCCCGGGACAGGGATTCTACAATGAGCAGTTCTTC. The J gene is TRBJ2-1, the V gene TRBV5-6, with 9 bases fitting TRBD1. CDR3 length: 15 residues. The junction had 5 bases not matched to a gene; V was cut back by 4 bases and J by 3 bases. Germline values: CDR1 SGHDT, CDR2 YYEEEE.

The chain is built from TRBV14 and TRBJ2-3, with 7 bases identical to TRBD1. The CDR3 contains 15 residues. V lost 0 bases, J lost 9 bases, and 9 bases stayed unmatched. Germline CDR1 is SGHDN and CDR2 is FVKESK. The CDR3 spells CASSQDPRGMGTQYF. The CDR3 coding sequence is TGTGCCAGCAGCCAAGATCCCAGGGGGATGGGGACGCAGTATTTT.

The V call is TRBV28, the J call TRBJ2-7, with 8 bases aligning to TRBD1. CDR3 length: 13 residues. Trimming took 8 bases from V and 1 from J; bases not matched to a gene: 4. CDR1 and CDR2 from the germline V gene are MDHEN and SYDVKM. CDR3 coding DNA: TGTGCCAGCCAGGGGGCGAAATCCTACGAGCAGTACGTC. Translation gives CASQGAKSYEQYV.

The chain recombines TRBV3-1 with TRBJ2-7, with D perhaps TRBD1 (7 bases). Trimming left V 4 bases short and J 4 bases short, with 14 bases between. CDR3 length: 14 residues. In germline, CDR1 is LGHDT, CDR2 YNNKEL (reference sequence). CDR3 residues: CASSRRGQPYEQYV. CDR3 nucleotides: TGTGCCAGCAGCCGGCGGGGACAGCCGTACGAGCAGTACGTC.

This clonotype was seen repeatedly, ten times or more. The rearrangement uses TRBV5-5 and TRBJ2-3; no firm D call. From germline, CDR1 is SGHKS and CDR2 YYEKEE (reference sequence). V was cut by 2 bases and J by 0 bases, with 4 bases left in between. The CDR3 is 13 residues long. The CDR3 reads CASSFLSTDTQYF. DNA for the CDR3: TGTGCCAGCAGCTTTTTGAGCACAGATACGCAGTATTTT.

This clonotype was picked up a small number of times. V gene TRBV20-1 combines with J gene TRBJ2-6; D not resolved. V lost 7 bases and J 0 bases, leaving 4 bases between the germline ends. This CDR3 is 12 amino acids long. CDR1 and CDR2 from the germline V gene are DFQATT and SNEGSKA (reference sequence). CDR3 loop: CSVSSGANVLTF. CDR3 sequence (DNA): TGCAGTGTTTCCTCTGGGGCCAACGTCCTGACTTTC.

This clonotype was detected ten times or more. The genes are TRBV7-3 and TRBJ2-7; TRBD1 agrees at 10 bases. Trimming removed 8 bases from V and 4 bases from J; junction bases left unmatched: 5. The germline CDR1 and CDR2 sequences are SGHTA and FQGTGA. The CDR3 is made up of 13 amino acids. The CDR3 DNA sequence: TGTGCCAGCTCCGGGACAGGGGAGTACGAGCAGTACTTC. Its protein product is CASSGTGEYEQYF. The variable domain in full, completed from reference TRBV7-3 and TRBJ2-7, reads GAGVSQTPSNKVTEKGKYVELRCDPISGHTALYWYRQSLGQGPEFLIYFQGTGAADDSGLPNDRFFAVRPEGSVSTLKIQRTERGDSAVYLCASSGTGEYEQYFGPGTRLTVT.